The rows below give T cell receptor beta chains drawn from one sample of a study of human thymus T cells. Assay used: immunoSEQ multiplex PCR; TCRdb lists only in-frame clones, some missing. The sample includes about 78,000 clones, nearly 98% of them seen just once. The sequenced material came from thymus tissue. All receptors come from a boy in the first two years of life with a congenital heart defect but otherwise immunologically healthy. CDR3s leave out the opening cysteine and the closing phenylalanine or tryptophan. Each record gives: V gene, D gene, CDR3 protein. D genes are given only for firm matches.

TRBV6-5 | . | ASRIFRGDGTQY
TRBV4-1 | TRBD2 | ASSQDNKRGGPDTQY
TRBV25-1 | . | ASSEWNWGILRNEKLF
TRBV29-1 | . | SVDDREGNYQETQY
TRBV30 | . | AWSSGTRIEAF
TRBV28 | TRBD2 | ASSPGLAGVPNTGELF
TRBV5-4 | . | ASSRVLSGTDTQY
TRBV6-1 | . | ASSGHRVNQPQH
TRBV4-1 | . | ASSQERVSERGCYEQY
TRBV2 | TRBD1 | ASRPGQALNQPQH
TRBV25-1 | . | ASSEVGLIGNEQF
TRBV11-2 | . | ASSRRTQTSAPSTDTQY
TRBV28 | TRBD1 | ASKPTGVNYGYT
TRBV6-7 | . | ASSYTLGAGAETQY
TRBV9 | . | ARSGQGYEQY
TRBV27 | TRBD2 | ASTSRSRTSWASEQY
TRBV2 | . | ASSQWGYT
TRBV2 | TRBD1 | ASSEEGQGTNTGELF
TRBV7-8 | . | ASSPKGVWLYYGYT
TRBV5-1 | TRBD2 | ASSRGGGETQY
TRBV6-1 | . | ASSEAAWDDGTDTQY
TRBV5-4 | . | ASSLESARDPRNNEQF